This T cell receptor (beta chain) was observed in a study of liver allograft versus peripheral blood T cells. Turning to the study itself: Recipients' peripheral blood served as the comparator for T cell receptor repertoires in transplanted livers.

This clonotype is judged medium-sized. Antigen: not known. Germline V gene lookup returns CDR1 MNHEY and CDR2 SVGAGI. The V gene lost 2 bases and the J gene lost 7 bases, with 8 bases spanning the gap. This CDR3 spans 12 amino acids. One entry per CDR3 protein, called by TCRdb with MiXCR from the reads. The data show approximately 7,300 distinct CDR3 sequences, with roughly 18% seen just once and roughly 1.4% held by the top ten. Study-wide points: As reported, T cell receptor repertoires inside liver allografts differed from those present in peripheral blood.

The sequence derives from a human patient who had a liver transplant. Some T cells may have come from the graft donor. V is TRBV6-5 and J is TRBJ1-2; no reliable D call. The CDR3: CASSYQGSGYTF. DNA for the CDR3: TGTGCCAGCAGTTACCAAGGGTCTGGCTACACCTTC.